Below are 9 T cell receptor beta chains sequenced from a single sample in a study of CD4 T cell repertoires in COVID-19. Sequencing was done directly on freshly isolated, uncultured memory T cells. Assay used: immunoSEQ multiplex PCR; TCRdb lists only in-frame clones, some missing. The repertoire holds more than 20,000 clones, with 93% as singletons. The starting material was circulating follicular helper CD4+ T cells (cTfh) from blood, obtained before the COVID-19 pandemic. The receptors here all came from a human donor who had COVID-19.

This chain links TRBV2 with TRBJ2-5; 7 positions match TRBD1. The V and J ends lost 2 bases and 3 bases, in that order; junction bases with no gene match: 6. CDR1 and CDR2 from the germline V gene are SNHLY and FYNNEI. This CDR3 is built from 15 residues. CDR3 in DNA: TGTGCCAGCAGTGAACTCGGGACAGTGAAAGAGACCCAGTACTTC. Translation gives CASSELGTVKETQYF.

This chain connects TRBV6-1 to TRBJ1-2; 8 nucleotides agree with TRBD1. The CDR3 consists of 16 residues. Germline CDR1 is MNHNS and CDR2 is SASEGT. J lost 1 base, V lost 3 bases, and 7 bases had no gene match. CDR3 sequence: CASSDPRQGRNYGYTF. CDR3 DNA: TGTGCCAGCAGTGACCCTAGACAGGGGCGTAACTATGGCTACACCTTC.

The CDR3 is CASSSGDTQYF. CDR3 sequence (DNA): TGTGCCAGCAGCTCGGGGGATACGCAGTATTTT. The gene calls are TRBV11-3 and TRBJ2-3; possibly TRBD2 for D (5 bases). V lost 4 bases and J lost 6, with 5 bases in between. Germline V gene sequence: CDR1 SGHNT, CDR2 YENEEA. This CDR3 region has 11 residues.

The chain couples TRBV4-3 to TRBJ1-3; 8 bases agree with TRBD1. Trimming at V came to 0 bases and at J to 4 bases, leaving 5 bases not matched to a gene. Germline CDR1 and CDR2: LGHNA and YSLEER. The CDR3 spans 16 residues. The CDR3 DNA is TGCGCCAGCAGCCAAGATGAGGCAGGGGGCGGAAACACCATATATTTT. Residues: CASSQDEAGGGNTIYF.

This rearrangement joins TRBV6-6 to TRBJ1-1, with 10 nucleotides matching TRBD1. The germline gives CDR1 MNHNY, CDR2 SVGAGI (reference sequence). CDR3 length equals 15 residues. Germline trimming cut 0 bases from V and 5 bases from J; bases unmatched to any gene: 3. The CDR3 protein is CASSYSGTGETEAFF. DNA for the CDR3: TGTGCCAGCAGTTACTCTGGGACAGGGGAGACTGAAGCTTTCTTT.

In the case of this clone: At the DNA level, this CDR3 is encoded by other sequences in the same sample as well. CDR3 sequence reads: CASSVGGGSTDTQYF. The CDR3 DNA is TGTGCCAGCAGCGTAGGGGGAGGTAGCACAGATACGCAGTATTTT. This rearrangement joins TRBV9 to TRBJ2-3, with TRBD2 as a possible D gene (6 bases). This CDR3 comprises 15 residues. Germline CDR1 reads SGDLS; CDR2 reads YYNGEE. Trimming cost V 0 bases and J 0 bases, with 8 bases left between them.

This clone occurred a few times. The V gene is TRBV19, the J gene TRBJ2-4; D remains ambiguous. Germline V gene lookup returns CDR1 LNHDA and CDR2 SQIVND (reference sequence). The CDR3 runs to 14 residues. V lost 3 bases, J lost 5 bases, and 11 bases lay in between. The CDR3 DNA sequence: TGTGCCAGTAGTATTTCCACCTACGAAAACATTCAGTACTTC. This codes for CASSISTYENIQYF.

This clone was seen a few times. The V call is TRBV10-3, the J call TRBJ1-5; no firm D call. Germline-derived CDR1 and CDR2 are ENHRY and SYGVKD. The CDR3 runs to 13 residues. Trimming stripped 7 bases from V and 1 base from J, with 8 bases between. DNA for the CDR3: TGTGCCATCAATCACGAGAGCAATCAGCCCCAGCATTTT. Translation gives CAINHESNQPQHF.

The rearrangement joins TRBV5-1 to TRBJ1-2; tentatively, D is TRBD1 (6 bases). The V gene lost 4 bases and the J gene lost 8 bases, with 15 bases spanning the gap. From germline, CDR1 is SGHRS and CDR2 YFSETQ. The CDR3 is 13 residues long. DNA of the CDR3: TGCGCCAGCAGCCCTAGTACAGGGCACGGCTACACCTTC. As protein: CASSPSTGHGYTF.